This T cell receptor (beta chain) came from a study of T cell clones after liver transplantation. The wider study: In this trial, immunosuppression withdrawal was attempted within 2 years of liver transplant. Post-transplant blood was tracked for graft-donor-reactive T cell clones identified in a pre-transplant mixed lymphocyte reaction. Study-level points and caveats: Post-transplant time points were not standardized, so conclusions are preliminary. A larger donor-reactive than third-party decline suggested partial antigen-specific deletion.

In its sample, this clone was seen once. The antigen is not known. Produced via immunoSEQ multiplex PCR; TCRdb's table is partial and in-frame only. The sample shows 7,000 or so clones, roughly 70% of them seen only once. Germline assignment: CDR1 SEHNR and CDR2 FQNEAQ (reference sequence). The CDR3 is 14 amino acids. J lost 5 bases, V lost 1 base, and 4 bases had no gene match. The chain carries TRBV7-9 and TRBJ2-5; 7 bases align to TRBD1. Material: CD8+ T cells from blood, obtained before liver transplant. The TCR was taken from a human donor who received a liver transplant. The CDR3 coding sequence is TGTGCCAGCAGCTTAGTAACAGGGGATGAGACCCAGTACTTC. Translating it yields CASSLVTGDETQYF.